Included here is one T cell receptor (beta chain) sequence, with context. What it binds is not known. CDR1 is SGHTS and CDR2 is YDEGEE in the germline V gene. The V and J ends lost 4 bases and 11 bases respectively, with 15 bases between them. The CDR3 totals 12 residues. Sequencing followed a ViraFEST assay step that expanded antigen-specific CD4+ T cells with viral peptide pools. Following 10 days of culture, CD4+ T cells were isolated. A density of approximately 2 million PBMC per well was used; these cells were cultured with approximately 9.1 IU/ml IL-2 and roughly 10 ug/ml peptides. Researchers swapped half the medium for IL-2 medium on both days 3 and 7. This entry comes from a study of vaccination effects on CD4 cells after COVID-19. The study's findings and limits: The study found marked clonal contraction of infection- and vaccine-induced clones late after vaccination. Limitations: small convalescent group and missing early post-infection timepoints.

Data came from immunoSEQ multiplex PCR; TCRdb stores just in-frame clones and leaves some out. The data hold tens of thousands of clones, with around 70% observed a single time. The source is a human donor who received a COVID-19 vaccine. This specimen was CD4+ T cells from PBMCs cultured with HCoV-229E spike peptides, taken before COVID-19 vaccination. V usage is TRBV5-8 and J usage is TRBJ1-1, with TRBD1 as a possible D gene (5 bases). Here the CDR3 DNA reads TGTGCCAGCAGCATGCTGGGGCTTCGGGCTTTCTTT. Protein sequence: CASSMLGLRAFF.